The clone carrying this TCR beta chain was recorded at least ten times. Trimming took off 1 base at V and 3 bases at J, with 10 bases between the two ends. The V gene's germline CDR1 is KGHSH and CDR2 LQKENI. The CDR3 runs 14 residues. The sample originates from a study of T cells in Graves' hyperthyroidism and ophthalmopathy. There were TCR beta CDR3 regions amplified from RNA transcripts. RT-PCR in the first round (using the HTBI primer set) targeted the TCR CDR3. TCRdb called the multiplex PCR reads again in MiXCR, with one record for every CDR3 protein. The sample holds about 400,000 distinct CDR3 sequences, over 13% seen once. The cohort's ophthalmopathy patients, a group with duration under 3 months, had a Clinical Activity Score of at least 3 and a NOSPECS grade of at least 4.

The V and J genes are TRBV18 and TRBJ2-7, with D possibly TRBD1 on 6 matching bases. Sequencing was carried out using blood. The receptor comes from a man aged 45-65 years with Graves' ophthalmopathy. The CDR3, as DNA: TGTGCCAGCTCACCACGTTCGACAGGCTACGAGCAGTACTTC. Residues: CASSPRSTGYEQYF. Together with reference TRBV18 and TRBJ2-7, the CDR3 gives the full variable domain: NAGVMQNPRHLVRRRGQEARLRCSPMKGHSHVYWYRQLPEEGLKFMVYLQKENIIDESGMPKERFSAEFPKEGPSILRIQQVVRGDSAAYFCASSPRSTGYEQYFGPGTRLTVT.